This T cell receptor (beta chain) was sequenced for a study of immune evolution from preneoplasia to lung adenocarcinoma. Whole-study findings and limits: From normal lung to invasive adenocarcinoma, top clone frequencies appeared to decrease.

Points on this clone: Antigen unknown.

The assay was immunoSEQ multiplex PCR, and TCRdb's table has in-frame clones only and misses some. The sample has 8,000 or so clones, more than 75% seen once. The CDR3 contains 15 residues. Germline CDR1 and CDR2: SGHRS and YFSETQ. Losses at the gene ends were 3 bases for V and 5 bases for J; bases not matched to a gene: 10. The V and J genes are TRBV5-1 and TRBJ2-7; 8 nucleotides agree with TRBD1. The material sequenced was FFPE minimally invasive lung adenocarcinoma tissue. This sequence was found in a donor at least 70 years old with lung adenocarcinoma. The CDR3 reads CASSYDRGGGNEQYF. Here the CDR3 DNA reads TGCGCCAGCAGCTACGACAGGGGAGGAGGTAACGAGCAGTACTTC.